The 3 T cell receptor beta chains in this list originate from one sample, sequenced in a study of cytomegalovirus exposure and HLA in healthy donors. Amplification used 60 Vbeta primers and 13 Jbeta primers. The protocol was immunoSEQ multiplex PCR, while the TCRdb copy is restricted to in-frame clones and leaves out a portion. The sample comprises fewer than 150,000 clones, under 90% of which are singletons, and 2% to 3% rests with the top ten. Material for sequencing was PBMCs. These receptors originate from a woman aged 18-29 years in good health and CMV-seronegative.

This sequence joins TRBV6-1 and TRBJ2-7, with D possibly matching TRBD1 (6 bases). From germline, CDR1 is MNHNS and CDR2 SASEGT. The CDR3 runs to 15 residues. V was shortened by 5 bases and J by 2 bases, with 16 bases between the two germline ends. CDR3 in DNA: TGTGCCAGCAGTCCGACAGGTTCAGGTACCTACGAGCAGTACGTC. Translation: CASSPTGSGTYEQYV.

The genes are TRBV5-1 and TRBJ2-5; 7 nucleotides line up with TRBD1. The length of the CDR3 is 13 residues. The V gene's germline CDR1 is SGHRS and CDR2 YFSETQ. Trimming took 3 bases from V and 5 from J; bases not matched to a gene: 4. CDR3 loop: CASSWQGEETQYF. As DNA, the CDR3 is TGCGCCAGCAGCTGGCAGGGGGAGGAGACCCAGTACTTC.

CDR3 nucleotide sequence: TGCGCCAGCAGCCAGACTGGAAACACCATATATTTT. This encodes CASSQTGNTIYF. This chain links TRBV5-1 with TRBJ1-3; D remains unclear. This CDR3 comprises 12 residues. Per germline, CDR1 SGHRS and CDR2 YFSETQ. V lost 4 bases to trimming and J lost 2 bases, with 4 bases between them.